One and the same sample provided the 16 T cell receptor beta chains below, sequenced in a study of CD4 T cell repertoires in COVID-19. The repertoire was sequenced with immunoSEQ multiplex PCR; TCRdb's copy has only in-frame clones and lacks some. The sample includes approximately 79,000 clones, 83% of them seen just once. The sample here was CD4+ T cells from peripheral blood, taken after recovery from COVID-19. The receptors were gathered from a human donor who had COVID-19.

The CDR3 DNA sequence: TGTGCCAGCAGTGAAGCTAGCGGGGCCAGTTCCTACGAGCAGTACTTC. Its translation is CASSEASGASSYEQYF. The rearrangement links TRBV2 to TRBJ2-7; TRBD2 agrees at 8 bases. Germline loops: CDR1 SNHLY, CDR2 FYNNEI. The CDR3 length is 16 residues. Trimming took 0 bases from V and 1 from J; bases not matched to a gene: 5.

With regard to this clone: Other DNA variants within this sample encode the same CDR3. The chain carries TRBV3-1 (or the pseudogene TRBV3-2) and TRBJ2-7; TRBD2 matches at 13 bases. V lost 4 bases to trimming and J lost 7 bases; unmatched junction nucleotides: 7. Germline values: CDR1 LGHDT, CDR2 YNNKEL (reference sequence). The CDR3 consists of 15 residues. For the CDR3, the DNA is TGTGCCAGCAGCCCCCGGACTAGCGGGAGCGGTGAGCAGTACTTC. It codes for CASSPRTSGSGEQYF.

The J gene is TRBJ1-2, the V gene TRBV12-3 or TRBV12-4; D uncertain. The CDR3 runs to 12 residues. V lost 8 bases and J lost 7, with 14 bases in between. The DNA for the CDR3 is TGTGCCAGCGCCGTCTCTTCTGGTGGCTACACCTTC. This codes for CASAVSSGGYTF.

The gene calls are TRBV28 and TRBJ1-6; TRBD1 aligns across 9 bases. The V gene end was trimmed by 2 bases and the J gene end by 5 bases; junction bases not matched to a gene: 7. Germline CDR1 reads MDHEN; CDR2 reads SYDVKM. The CDR3 has 17 amino acids. The CDR3 DNA is TGTGCCAGCAGTTTACCGGGACAGGGTAGTAATAATTCACCCCTCCACTTT. It encodes CASSLPGQGSNNSPLHF.

The rearrangement links TRBV3-1 (or the pseudogene TRBV3-2) to TRBJ2-5; D gene uncertain. V lost 6 bases and J 4 bases, leaving 9 bases between the germline ends. Germline V gene data show CDR1 as LGHDT and CDR2 as YNNKEL (reference sequence). This CDR3 has 12 amino acids. CDR3 in amino acids: CASSRSGETQYF. The CDR3 DNA reads as TGTGCCAGCAGTAGGTCTGGAGAGACCCAGTACTTC.

This sequence joins TRBV24-1 and TRBJ2-3; D possibly uses TRBD1 or TRBD2 (5 bases each). V was pared by 2 bases and J by 5 bases, with 13 bases between. This CDR3 is built from 15 residues. The germline V gene has CDR1 KGHDR and CDR2 SFDVKD. The CDR3 DNA follows: TGTGCCACCAGTGATTGGGACGGCGGAGGAGATACGCAGTATTTT. Its protein product is CATSDWDGGGDTQYF.

This clone has a single count. The V call is TRBV14, the J call TRBJ1-6; D may be TRBD1 (5 bases). V lost 3 bases and J lost 7, with 22 bases in between. This CDR3 is 18 amino acids long. Per germline, CDR1 SGHDN and CDR2 FVKESK. The CDR3 is CASSHGPQGGLVNSPLHF. CDR3 nucleotide sequence: TGTGCCAGCAGCCATGGTCCCCAGGGCGGTTTAGTCAATTCACCCCTCCACTTT.

This clone came up once. The chain joins TRBV24-1 to TRBJ2-1, with 8 nucleotides matching TRBD1. V was pared by 1 base and J by 7 bases, with 5 bases of the junction left unmatched. CDR3 length: 15 amino acids. Germline V gene sequence: CDR1 KGHDR, CDR2 SFDVKD. The CDR3 nucleotides are TGTGCCACCAGTGATTTAGCCGGGACAGGTAATGAGCAGTTCTTC. Translating it yields CATSDLAGTGNEQFF.

The chain combines TRBV19 with TRBJ1-5; D unclear. The CDR3 runs 15 residues. Germline V CDR1 and CDR2: LNHDA, SQIVND (reference sequence). V dropped 2 bases and J dropped 3 bases, with 11 bases sitting between them. CDR3 nucleotides: TGTGCCAGTAGTATAAAGGGATTGGACAATCAGCCCCAGCATTTT. It encodes CASSIKGLDNQPQHF. Using reference TRBV19 and TRBJ1-5 for the parts outside the CDR3, the full variable domain is DGGITQSPKYLFRKEGQNVTLSCEQNLNHDAMYWYRQDPGQGLRLIYYSQIVNDFQKGDIAEGYSVSREKKESFPLTVTSAQKNPTAFYLCASSIKGLDNQPQHFGDGTRLSIL.

This clone appeared once. This chain connects TRBV7-6 to TRBJ1-1; 9 nucleotides agree with TRBD1. Germline assignment: CDR1 SGHVS and CDR2 FNYEAQ. This CDR3 spans 15 amino acids. V trimming: 8 bases; J trimming: 3 bases; junction bases outside the gene matches: 10. For the CDR3, the DNA is TGTGCCAGCTCCTCAACAGGGGGCGCGGACACTGAAGCTTTCTTT. Its translation is CASSSTGGADTEAFF.

This chain links TRBV5-5 with TRBJ1-5, with TRBD1 as a possible D gene (6 bases). With 3 bases removed from V and 1 base from J, the gap between germline ends came to 11 bases. In germline, CDR1 is SGHKS, CDR2 YYEKEE (reference sequence). The CDR3 totals 15 residues. The CDR3 region is CASSSTGQSNQPQHF. The CDR3 DNA sequence: TGTGCCAGCAGCTCGACCGGACAGAGCAATCAGCCCCAGCATTTT.

This sequence joins TRBV14 and TRBJ2-7, with 14 positions matching TRBD2. This CDR3 spans 19 amino acids. V lost 4 bases and J lost 6; bases outside the gene matches: 17. From germline, CDR1 is SGHDN and CDR2 FVKESK. In nucleotides, the CDR3 is TGTGCCAGCAGCCGCGGGCCTCCCGGGACTAGCGGGAGAAACGGCGAGCAGTACTTC. Its translation is CASSRGPPGTSGRNGEQYF.

The genes are TRBV6-2 or TRBV6-3 and TRBJ1-5; a weak D match, TRBD1 (6 bases). The germline V and J ends were trimmed by 5 bases and 5 bases, with 19 bases remaining between them. The CDR3 has 16 residues. Germline V lookup: CDR1 MNHEY, CDR2 SVGEGT. CDR3 nucleotide sequence: TGTGCCAGCAGTCACCTACTTACAGGGAAGTATCAGCCCCAGCATTTT. Translating gives CASSHLLTGKYQPQHF.

The chain carries TRBV6-4 and TRBJ1-2; possibly TRBD1 for D (5 bases). Trimming left V 4 bases short and J 7 bases short, with 10 bases between. Germline loops: CDR1 MRHNA, CDR2 SNTAGT. CDR3 size: 12 residues. The CDR3 here is CASSGQGSGYTF. CDR3 in DNA: TGTGCCAGCAGTGGTCAGGGTTCTGGCTACACCTTC.

The chain recombines TRBV7-2 with TRBJ2-5; no clear D gene. Trimming removed 5 bases from V and 7 bases from J, with 8 bases in between. There are 11 residues in the CDR3. Per germline, CDR1 SGHTA and CDR2 FQGNSA. Here the CDR3 DNA reads TGTGCCAGCAGCCTGCATGGGACCCAGTACTTC. It is translated as CASSLHGTQYF. Full variable domain (rest looked up from reference TRBV7-2 and TRBJ2-5): GAGVSQSPSNKVTEKGKDVELRCDPISGHTALYWYRQSLGQGLEFLIYFQGNSAPDKSGLPSDRFSAERTGGSVSTLTIQRTQQEDSAVYLCASSLHGTQYFGPGTRLLVL.

The CDR3 DNA reads as TGTGCCAGCAGCACCCGTTGGGGACCAGAAATGAACACTGAAGCTTTCTTT. It codes for CASSTRWGPEMNTEAFF. The V call is TRBV11-2, the J call TRBJ1-1, with D perhaps TRBD1 (5 bases). CDR3 length: 17 amino acids. V gave up 5 bases and J gave up 0 bases, with 19 bases separating them. The germline CDR1 and CDR2 sequences are SGHAT and FQNNGV.